This T cell receptor (beta chain) was identified during a study of blood T cell repertoires in COVID-19. The assay was immunoSEQ multiplex PCR, and TCRdb's table has in-frame clones only and misses some. The sample holds 35,000 to 45,000 clones, around 85% seen once. The CDR3 covers 14 residues. Germline loops: CDR1 KGHSH, CDR2 LQKENI. V lost 2 bases and J lost 5, with 11 bases in between. A single count supports this clone. The V gene is TRBV18, the J gene TRBJ2-3; the D gene is possibly TRBD2 (7 bases). Sample: peripheral blood. The receptor was isolated from a man aged 40-50 years with active COVID-19. CDR3 protein: CASSPEGGGDTQYF. The CDR3 nucleotides are TGTGCCAGCTCACCAGAGGGAGGGGGAGATACGCAGTATTTT.